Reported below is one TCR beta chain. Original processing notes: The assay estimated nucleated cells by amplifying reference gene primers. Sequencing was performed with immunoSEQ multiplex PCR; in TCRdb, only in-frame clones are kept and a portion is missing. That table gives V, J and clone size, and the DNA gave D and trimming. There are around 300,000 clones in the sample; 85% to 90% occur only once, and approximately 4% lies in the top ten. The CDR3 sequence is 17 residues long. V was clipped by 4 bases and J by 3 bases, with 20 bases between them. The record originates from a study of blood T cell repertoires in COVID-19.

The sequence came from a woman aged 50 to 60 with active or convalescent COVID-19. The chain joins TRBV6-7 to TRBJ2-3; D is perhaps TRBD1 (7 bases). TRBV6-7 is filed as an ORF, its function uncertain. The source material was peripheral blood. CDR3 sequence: CASSSSRGWRGTDTQYF. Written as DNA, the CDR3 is TGTGCCAGCAGTTCCTCCAGGGGGTGGAGGGGTACAGATACGCAGTATTTT.